This TCR beta chain was obtained from a study of shared clonotypes between healthy human individuals. Study context: Aged between 18 and 49, the donors were two women and three men. The plates for each donor numbered three CD4 naive, three CD4 memory, two CD8 naive and one CD8 memory.

TCRdb's copy holds only in-frame clones and misses some; the assay was immunoSEQ multiplex PCR. The table lists some 2,000,000 clones, more than 90% of them singletons. The CDR3 totals 13 residues. The V end lost 0 bases, the J end lost 5 bases, and 8 bases lay between the germline ends. Germline CDR1 reads GTSNPN; CDR2 reads SVGIG (reference sequence). Regarding this clone: Its antigen is undetermined. The sample has other DNA sequences that encode this CDR3 too.

Study-wide points: Blood was the only sampled material, and tissue repertoires likely differ. Large sequencing depth failed to make sorted-subset sequencing complete, rarefaction showed.

The source material was naive CD4+ T cells sorted from blood. Regarding subset: CD45RA+ positively selected. The receptor's source is a man aged 18 to 29 in good health. The rearrangement links TRBV30 to TRBJ1-5; D remains unclear. The CDR3 sequence: CAWSVNLDQPQHF. The CDR3 DNA sequence: TGTGCCTGGAGTGTCAATTTAGATCAGCCCCAGCATTTT.